These 8 T cell receptor beta chains originate from one sample sequenced in a study of T cell repertoires in cytomegalovirus infection (dated by TCRdb to 2018 to 2020). This sample was sequenced with an Illumina HiSeq 1500. The public reads were quality trimmed at Q25 with fastp and then assembled into clones with MiXCR by TCRdb, keeping productive beta chains. Each entry is one CDR3 protein sequence, shown with its most common DNA and genes. This sample comprises 150,000 to 200,000 distinct CDR3 sequences, about a tenth of them detected only once. The ten largest clones represent about 4.6% of the sample. The sample consisted of PBMCs. The receptors originated from a human donor in good health (CMV status not recorded). Some clones in this sample may be carry-over from other donors' samples.

The chain employs TRBV6-1 and TRBJ2-3, with 14 bases that match TRBD2. Germline CDR1 and CDR2: MNHNS and SASEGT. V was pared by 6 bases and J by 3 bases, with 8 bases of the junction left unmatched. This CDR3 region has 17 residues. The CDR3 DNA follows: TGTGCCAGCAGCCGAGGGACTAGCGGGGGTGGGACAGATACGCAGTATTTT. Its protein product is CASSRGTSGGGTDTQYF.

This clonotype came up many times. V is TRBV11-2 and J is TRBJ2-7; D possibly corresponds to TRBD2 (5 bases). The CDR3 runs 13 residues. Trimming removed 3 bases at V and 5 bases at J, with 11 bases between. Germline V gives CDR1 SGHAT, CDR2 FQNNGV. The CDR3 here is CASSFVGENEQYF. In DNA, the CDR3 is TGTGCCAGCAGCTTCGTGGGAGAGAACGAGCAGTACTTC. The whole variable domain, filled in from reference TRBV11-2 and TRBJ2-7, reads EAGVAQSPRYKIIEKRQSVAFWCNPISGHATLYWYQQILGQGPKLLIQFQNNGVVDDSQLPKDRFSAERLKGVDSTLKIQPAKLEDSAVYLCASSFVGENEQYFGPGTRLTVT.

This clonotype was seen repeatedly, ten times or more. The chain recombines TRBV7-6 with TRBJ2-5; 7 bases fit TRBD2. The CDR3 runs to 13 residues. CDR1 is SGHVS and CDR2 is FNYEAQ in the germline V gene. V lost 7 bases to trimming and J lost 5 bases; unmatched junction nucleotides: 7. CDR3 nucleotide sequence: TGTGCCAGCACAACTGTCGGGGGGGAGACCCAGTACTTC. It encodes CASTTVGGETQYF.

This clonotype has a count of ten or more. The genes are TRBV7-2 and TRBJ2-1; D call uncertain. The CDR3 loop spans 12 amino acids. Germline CDR1 is SGHTA and CDR2 is FQGNSA. Trimming took off 5 bases at V and 9 bases at J, with 11 bases between the two ends. CDR3 nucleotides: TGTGCCAGCAGCCACTATATTTCTGAGCAGTTCTTC. Translated, it gives CASSHYISEQFF.

The chain combines TRBV6-6 with TRBJ1-2; TRBD1 aligns across 7 bases. The CDR3 runs 14 residues. Looked up from germline, CDR1 is MNHNY and CDR2 is SVGAGI (reference sequence). After removal of 4 bases from V and 4 bases from J, the junction contained 6 bases not matched to a gene. The CDR3 sequence: CASSFRDSPYGYTF. The CDR3 nucleotides are TGTGCCAGCAGTTTCCGGGACAGCCCCTATGGCTACACCTTC.

The chain employs TRBV20-1 and TRBJ2-3, with D perhaps given as TRBD1 or TRBD2 (5 bases each). The CDR3 has 18 amino acids. The germline V gene has CDR1 DFQATT and CDR2 SNEGSKA (reference sequence). Trimming shortened V by 4 bases and J by 2 bases, and 25 bases separated the two germline ends. CDR3 bases: TGCAGTGCTACCCCCCGGGGCGGGCTAACCCGTATCACAGATACGCAGTATTTT. Its protein is CSATPRGGLTRITDTQYF.

The chain recombines TRBV7-2 with TRBJ2-7; 8 bases match TRBD1. J gave up 2 bases and V 5 bases, and 8 bases lay outside the gene matches. This CDR3 contains 15 residues. Germline V CDR1 and CDR2: SGHTA, FQGNSA. The CDR3 DNA reads as TGTGCCAGCAGCCCCGACAGGGGACCTCCCTACGAGCAGTACTTC. This sequence encodes CASSPDRGPPYEQYF.

The table lists this clonotype with many counts. The gene calls are TRBV24-1 and TRBJ1-1; 9 bases fit TRBD1. Trimming at V came to 7 bases and at J to 6 bases, leaving 11 bases not matched to a gene. Germline assignment: CDR1 KGHDR and CDR2 SFDVKD. The CDR3 has 15 residues. The CDR3 sequence: CATRDGDRGTAEAFF. As DNA, the CDR3 is TGTGCCACCAGGGATGGTGACAGGGGGACGGCTGAAGCTTTCTTT.